This T cell receptor beta chain is from a study of T cells after yellow fever vaccination. This clonotype was detected a few times. Germline loops: CDR1 SEHNR, CDR2 FQNEAQ (reference sequence). V dropped 5 bases and J dropped 0; count of bases not matched to a gene: 7. This CDR3 is 16 amino acids long. TCRdb processed the 5' RACE reads anew with MiXCR; each CDR3 protein has one entry. This table has 100,000 to 150,000 distinct CDR3 sequences, about 7.2% appearing once. V gene TRBV7-9 combines with J gene TRBJ1-1; 9 nucleotides align to TRBD1. The source of this sequence is a man younger than 35 who received the YFV17D yellow fever vaccine. The sequences come from CD4+ T cells sorted from PBMCs, collected 45 days after the first yellow fever vaccination. The CDR3 sequence is CASSPYRGQVNTEAFF. CDR3 nucleotide sequence: TGTGCCAGCAGCCCCTACAGGGGGCAGGTGAACACTGAAGCTTTCTTT.